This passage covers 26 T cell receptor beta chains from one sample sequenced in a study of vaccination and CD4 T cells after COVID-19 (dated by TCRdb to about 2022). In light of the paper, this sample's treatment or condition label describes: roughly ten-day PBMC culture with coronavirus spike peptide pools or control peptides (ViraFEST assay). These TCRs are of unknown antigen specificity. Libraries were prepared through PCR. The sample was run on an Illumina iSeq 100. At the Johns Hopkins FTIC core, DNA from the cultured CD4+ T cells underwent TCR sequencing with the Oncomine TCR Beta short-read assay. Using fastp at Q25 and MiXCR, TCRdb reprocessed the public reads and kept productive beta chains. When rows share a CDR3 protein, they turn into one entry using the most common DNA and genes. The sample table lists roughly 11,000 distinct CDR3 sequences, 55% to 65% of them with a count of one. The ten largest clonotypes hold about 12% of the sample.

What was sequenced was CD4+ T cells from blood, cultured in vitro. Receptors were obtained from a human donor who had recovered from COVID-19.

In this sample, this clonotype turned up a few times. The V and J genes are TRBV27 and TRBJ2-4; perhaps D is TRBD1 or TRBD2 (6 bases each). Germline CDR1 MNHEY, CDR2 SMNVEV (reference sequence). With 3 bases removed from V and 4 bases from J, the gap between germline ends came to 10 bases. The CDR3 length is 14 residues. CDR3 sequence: CASSLGGLKNIQYF. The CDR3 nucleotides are TGTGCCAGCAGTTTGGGGGGCCTTAAAAACATTCAGTACTTC.

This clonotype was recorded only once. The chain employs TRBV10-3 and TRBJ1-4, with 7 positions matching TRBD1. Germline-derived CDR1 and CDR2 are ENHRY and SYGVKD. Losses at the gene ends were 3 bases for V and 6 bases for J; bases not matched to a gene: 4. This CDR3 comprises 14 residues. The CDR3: CAISDPTGHEKLFF. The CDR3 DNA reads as TGTGCCATCAGTGACCCGACAGGGCATGAAAAACTGTTTTTT.

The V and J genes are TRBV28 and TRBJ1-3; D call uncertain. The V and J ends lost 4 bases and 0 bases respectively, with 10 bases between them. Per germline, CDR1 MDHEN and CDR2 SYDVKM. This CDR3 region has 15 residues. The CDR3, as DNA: TGTGCCAGCAGTTACGGACGGGCCTCTGGAAACACCATATATTTT. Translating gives CASSYGRASGNTIYF.

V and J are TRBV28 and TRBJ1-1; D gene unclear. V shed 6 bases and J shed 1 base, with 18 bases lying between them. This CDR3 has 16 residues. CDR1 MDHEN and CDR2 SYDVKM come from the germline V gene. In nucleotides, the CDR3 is TGTGCCAGCAGCCCCGCGCGGGGTTCCCAGAACACTGAAGCTTTCTTT. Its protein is CASSPARGSQNTEAFF.

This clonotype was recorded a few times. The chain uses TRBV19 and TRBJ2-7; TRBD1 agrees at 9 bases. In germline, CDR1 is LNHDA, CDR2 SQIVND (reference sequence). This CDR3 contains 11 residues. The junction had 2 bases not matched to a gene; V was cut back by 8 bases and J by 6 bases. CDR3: CASGTGSEQYF. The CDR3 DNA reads TGTGCCAGTGGGACAGGGAGCGAGCAGTACTTC. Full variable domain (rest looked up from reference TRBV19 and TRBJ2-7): DGGITQSPKYLFRKEGQNVTLSCEQNLNHDAMYWYRQDPGQGLRLIYYSQIVNDFQKGDIAEGYSVSREKKESFPLTVTSAQKNPTAFYLCASGTGSEQYFGPGTRLTVT.

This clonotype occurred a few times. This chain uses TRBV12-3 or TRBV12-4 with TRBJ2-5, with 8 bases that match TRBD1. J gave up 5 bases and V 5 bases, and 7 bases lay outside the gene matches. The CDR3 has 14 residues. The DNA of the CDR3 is TGTGCCAGCAGTCCAGGGGACAGGAGGGAGACCCAGTACTTC. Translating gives CASSPGDRRETQYF.

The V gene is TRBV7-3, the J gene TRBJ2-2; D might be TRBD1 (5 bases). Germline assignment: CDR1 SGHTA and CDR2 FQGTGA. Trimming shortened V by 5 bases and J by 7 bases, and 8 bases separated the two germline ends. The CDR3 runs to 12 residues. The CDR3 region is CASSPQGGELFF. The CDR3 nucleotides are TGTGCCAGCAGCCCTCAGGGCGGGGAGCTGTTTTTT.

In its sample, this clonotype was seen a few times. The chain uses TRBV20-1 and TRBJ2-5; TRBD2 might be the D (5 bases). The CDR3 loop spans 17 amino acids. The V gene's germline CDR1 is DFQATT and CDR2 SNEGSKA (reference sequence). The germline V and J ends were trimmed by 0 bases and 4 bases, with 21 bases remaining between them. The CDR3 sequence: CSARDPYGRVGGETQYF. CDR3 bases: TGCAGTGCTAGAGACCCCTACGGGCGGGTGGGTGGAGAGACCCAGTACTTC.

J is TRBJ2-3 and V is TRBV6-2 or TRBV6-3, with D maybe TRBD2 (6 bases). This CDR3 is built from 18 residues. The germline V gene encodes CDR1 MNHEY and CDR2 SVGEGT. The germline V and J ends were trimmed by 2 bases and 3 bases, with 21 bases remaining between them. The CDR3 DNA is TGTGCCAGCAGTTACCAGGCGGGAAAAGGTGTGGGTACAGATACGCAGTATTTT. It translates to CASSYQAGKGVGTDTQYF.

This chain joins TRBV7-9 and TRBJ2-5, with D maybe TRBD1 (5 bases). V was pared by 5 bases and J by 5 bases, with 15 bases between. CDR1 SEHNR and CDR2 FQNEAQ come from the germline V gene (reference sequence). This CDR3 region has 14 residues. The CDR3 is CASSRTRETETQYF. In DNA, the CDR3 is TGTGCCAGCAGCAGGACAAGGGAAACGGAGACCCAGTACTTC.

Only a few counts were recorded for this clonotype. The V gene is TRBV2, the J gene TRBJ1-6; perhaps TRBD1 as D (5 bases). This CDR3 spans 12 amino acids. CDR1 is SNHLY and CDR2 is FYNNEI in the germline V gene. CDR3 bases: TGTGGGGGAAGGGACGACAATTCACCCCTCCACTTT. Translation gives CGGRDDNSPLHF.

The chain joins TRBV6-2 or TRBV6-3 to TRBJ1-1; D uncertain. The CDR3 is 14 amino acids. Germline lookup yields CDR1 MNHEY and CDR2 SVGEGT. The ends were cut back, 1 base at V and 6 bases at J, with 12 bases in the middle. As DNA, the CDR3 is TGTGCCAGCAGTTACTTGGTAAATGGTGCTGAAGCTTTCTTT. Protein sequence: CASSYLVNGAEAFF.

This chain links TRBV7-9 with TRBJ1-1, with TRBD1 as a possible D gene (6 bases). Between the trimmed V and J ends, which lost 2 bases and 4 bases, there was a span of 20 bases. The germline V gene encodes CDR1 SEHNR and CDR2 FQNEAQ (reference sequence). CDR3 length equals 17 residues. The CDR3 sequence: CASSLIRPGHLFTEAFF. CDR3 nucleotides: TGTGCCAGCAGCTTAATCCGTCCGGGACATTTATTCACTGAAGCTTTCTTT.

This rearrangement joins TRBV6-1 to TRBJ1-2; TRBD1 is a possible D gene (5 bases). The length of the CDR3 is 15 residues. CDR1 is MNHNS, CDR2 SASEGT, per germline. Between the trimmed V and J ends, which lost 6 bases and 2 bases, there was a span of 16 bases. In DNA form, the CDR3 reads TGTGCCAGCAGCGGTATCGGGGGGGGAAACTATGGCTACACCTTC. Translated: CASSGIGGGNYGYTF.

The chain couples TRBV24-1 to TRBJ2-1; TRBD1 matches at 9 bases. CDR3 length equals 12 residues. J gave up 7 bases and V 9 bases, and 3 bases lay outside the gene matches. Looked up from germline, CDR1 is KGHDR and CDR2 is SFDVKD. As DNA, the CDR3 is TGTGCCACCGGGGACAGGGAAAATGAGCAGTTCTTC. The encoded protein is CATGDRENEQFF.

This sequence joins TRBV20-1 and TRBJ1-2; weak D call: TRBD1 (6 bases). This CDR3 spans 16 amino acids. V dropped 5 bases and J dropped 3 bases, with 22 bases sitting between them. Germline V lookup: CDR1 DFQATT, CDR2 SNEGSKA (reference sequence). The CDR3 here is CSAGGGSGDRYYGYTF. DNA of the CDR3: TGCAGTGCTGGGGGGGGCTCAGGGGATCGGTACTATGGCTACACCTTC.

The CDR3 sequence: CASSLLPGGRAWDTQYF. DNA of the CDR3: TGTGCCAGCAGCCTCCTCCCCGGGGGGAGGGCCTGGGATACGCAGTATTTT. The chain employs TRBV7-7 and TRBJ2-3, with 7 bases fitting TRBD2. CDR1 is SSHAT and CDR2 is FNYEAQ in the germline V gene (reference sequence). J gave up 6 bases and V 5 bases, and 17 bases lay outside the gene matches. This CDR3 comprises 17 residues.

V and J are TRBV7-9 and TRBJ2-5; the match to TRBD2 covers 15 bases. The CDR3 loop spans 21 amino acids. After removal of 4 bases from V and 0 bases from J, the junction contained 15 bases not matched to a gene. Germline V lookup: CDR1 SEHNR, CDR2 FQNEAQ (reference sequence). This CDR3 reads CASSSGSGTSGGWGYQETQYF. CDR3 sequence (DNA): TGTGCCAGCAGCTCCGGCTCCGGGACTAGCGGGGGGTGGGGGTACCAAGAGACCCAGTACTTC.

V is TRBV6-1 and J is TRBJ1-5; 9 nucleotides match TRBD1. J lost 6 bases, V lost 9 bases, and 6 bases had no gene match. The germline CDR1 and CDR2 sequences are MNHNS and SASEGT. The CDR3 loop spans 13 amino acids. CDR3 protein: CASSQGASQPQHF. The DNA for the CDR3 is TGTGCCAGTTCACAGGGGGCGAGTCAGCCCCAGCATTTT.

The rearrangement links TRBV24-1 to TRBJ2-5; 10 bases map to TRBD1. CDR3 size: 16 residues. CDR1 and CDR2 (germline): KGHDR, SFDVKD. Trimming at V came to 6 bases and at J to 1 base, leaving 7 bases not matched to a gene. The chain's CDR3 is CATSPGQGTFQETQYF. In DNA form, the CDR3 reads TGTGCCACCAGTCCGGGACAGGGGACTTTCCAAGAGACCCAGTACTTC.

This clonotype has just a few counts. Here the CDR3 DNA reads TGTGCCAGCAGTTTTGGGAGAACGGATCAGCCCCAGCATTTT. Translating it yields CASSFGRTDQPQHF. The chain joins TRBV27 to TRBJ1-5; no reliable D call. Trimming removed 3 bases at V and 5 bases at J, with 11 bases between. CDR3 length equals 14 residues. Germline CDR1 MNHEY, CDR2 SMNVEV (reference sequence).

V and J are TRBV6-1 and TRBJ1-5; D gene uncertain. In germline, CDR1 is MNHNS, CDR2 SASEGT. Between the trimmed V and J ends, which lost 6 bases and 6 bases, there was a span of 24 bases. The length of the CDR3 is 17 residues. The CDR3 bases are TGTGCCAGCAGCCCTTTACGGGGTGGGAGGAGCGGTCAGCCCCAGCATTTT. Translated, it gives CASSPLRGGRSGQPQHF.

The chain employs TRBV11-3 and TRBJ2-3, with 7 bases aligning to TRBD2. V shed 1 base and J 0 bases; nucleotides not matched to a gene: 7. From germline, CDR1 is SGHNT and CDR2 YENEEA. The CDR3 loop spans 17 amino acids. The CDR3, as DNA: TGTGCCAGCAGCTTAGGCCGGCGGGAGAGGAGCACAGATACGCAGTATTTT. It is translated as CASSLGRRERSTDTQYF.

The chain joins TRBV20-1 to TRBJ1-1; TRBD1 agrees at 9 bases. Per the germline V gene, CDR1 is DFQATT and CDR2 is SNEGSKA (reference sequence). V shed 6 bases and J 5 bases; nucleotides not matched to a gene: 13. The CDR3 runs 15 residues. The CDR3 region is CSANVPGQGGTEAFF. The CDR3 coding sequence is TGCAGTGCCAACGTCCCGGGACAGGGTGGGACTGAAGCTTTCTTT.

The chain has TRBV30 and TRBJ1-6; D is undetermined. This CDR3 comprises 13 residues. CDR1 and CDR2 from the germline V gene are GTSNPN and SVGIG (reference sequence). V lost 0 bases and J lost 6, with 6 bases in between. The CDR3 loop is CAWSVNRNSPLHF. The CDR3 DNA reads TGTGCCTGGAGTGTTAATCGTAATTCACCCCTCCACTTT. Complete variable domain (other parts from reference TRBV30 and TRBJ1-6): SQTIHQWPATLVQPVGSPLSLECTVEGTSNPNLYWYRQAAGRGLQLLFYSVGIGQISSEVPQNLSASRPQDRQFILSSKKLLLSDSGFYLCAWSVNRNSPLHFGNGTRLTVT.

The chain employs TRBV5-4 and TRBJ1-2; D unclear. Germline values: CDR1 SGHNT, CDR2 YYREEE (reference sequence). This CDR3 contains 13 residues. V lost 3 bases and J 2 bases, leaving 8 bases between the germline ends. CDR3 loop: CASSYTENYGYTF. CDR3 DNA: TGTGCCAGCAGCTATACCGAAAACTATGGCTACACCTTC.